Below, 6 T cell receptor beta chains from the same sample are listed, as sequenced in a study of shared T cell receptors in the human thymus (dated by TCRdb to about 2021). The protocol used for the library was the immunoSEQ multiplex PCR assay. Entries here come from immuneACCESS through TCRdb and include only in-frame sequences with V and J called. Some clones fail to appear in such tables; in the studies checked, an unresolved V gene covers under half of the shortfall, and the cause of the remainder is unknown. The sample table shows 600,000 or so clones, and more than 75% are seen once. Over 0.008% of the sample comes from the top ten. The data were also submitted as part of a second study, on human thymus T cells.

The specimen was thymocytes. The receptors originated from a boy under two years old with a congenital heart defect. Donor details come from another sample of the same person, matched by shared clones.

On this clone itself: The junction shows a germline mismatch at one end, possibly a read error. Other DNA sequences in this sample translate to the same CDR3. The J gene is TRBJ2-4, the V gene TRBV6-5, with 9 nucleotides matching TRBD2. The CDR3 is 14 residues long. Per germline, CDR1 MNHEY and CDR2 SVGAGI. CDR3 nucleotides: TGTGCCAGCAGAAAGGGACTAGCCCAAAACATTCAGTACTTC. It specifies CASRKGLAQNIQYF.

The chain links TRBV12-2 to TRBJ1-6; TRBD1 is the table's D call, not checked against the DNA. TRBV12-2 is annotated as a pseudogene. CDR3 size: 14 residues. The DNA for the CDR3 is TGTGCAAGTCGCTTAGACAGCTCTTATTCACCCCTCCACTTT. The encoded protein is CASRLDSSYSPLHF.

This rearrangement joins TRBV11-3 to TRBJ2-1, with 8 positions matching TRBD1. This CDR3 spans 15 amino acids. Unmatched junction bases numbered 3, after V lost 3 bases and J lost 2 bases. Germline lookup yields CDR1 SGHNT and CDR2 YENEEA. The CDR3 sequence: CASSFRDRPYNEQFF. CDR3 DNA: TGTGCCAGCAGCTTCCGGGACAGGCCCTACAATGAGCAGTTCTTC. The variable domain in full, completed from reference TRBV11-3 and TRBJ2-1, reads EAGVVQSPRYKIIEKKQPVAFWCNPISGHNTLYWYLQNLGQGPELLIRYENEEAVDDSQLPKDRFSAERLKGVDSTLKIQPAELGDSAVYLCASSFRDRPYNEQFFGPGTRLTVL.

V usage is TRBV14 and J usage is TRBJ1-3, with D tentatively TRBD1 (6 bases). V shed 3 bases and J shed 4 bases, with 10 bases lying between them. Germline loops: CDR1 SGHDN, CDR2 FVKESK. The length of the CDR3 is 14 residues. CDR3 bases: TGTGCCAGCAGCCACAGGGGTAAAGGAAACACCATATATTTT. Protein sequence: CASSHRGKGNTIYF.

This chain links TRBV5-6 with TRBJ1-2, with D tentatively TRBD1 (6 bases). Germline assignment: CDR1 SGHDT and CDR2 YYEEEE. Between the trimmed V and J ends, which lost 0 bases and 6 bases, there was a span of 12 bases. The length of the CDR3 is 14 residues. CDR3 sequence (DNA): TGTGCCAGCAGCTTGGGCCAGGGGATAGATGGCTACACCTTC. Translating it yields CASSLGQGIDGYTF.

This chain connects TRBV4-1 to TRBJ1-2, with D possibly being TRBD1 (5 bases). The CDR3 loop spans 15 amino acids. Germline CDR1 reads MGHRA; CDR2 reads YSYEKL. V lost 4 bases, J lost 0 bases, and 12 bases lay in between. The CDR3: CASSPRTPSNYGYTF. The CDR3 bases are TGCGCCAGCAGCCCTAGGACACCCTCTAACTATGGCTACACCTTC.